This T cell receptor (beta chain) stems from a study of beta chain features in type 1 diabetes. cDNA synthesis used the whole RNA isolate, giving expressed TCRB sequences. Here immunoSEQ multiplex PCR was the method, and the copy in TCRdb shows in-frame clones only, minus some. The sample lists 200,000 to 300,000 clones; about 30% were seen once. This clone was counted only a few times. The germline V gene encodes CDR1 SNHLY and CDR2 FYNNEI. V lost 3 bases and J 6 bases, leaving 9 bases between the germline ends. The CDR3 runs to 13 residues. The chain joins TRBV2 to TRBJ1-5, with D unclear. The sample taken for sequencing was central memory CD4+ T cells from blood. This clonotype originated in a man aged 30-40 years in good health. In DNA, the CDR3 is TGTGCCAGCAGTGATGCTGGAGTTCAGCCCCAGCATTTT. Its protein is CASSDAGVQPQHF.